This T cell receptor beta chain appears in the sequencing data of a study of cytomegalovirus exposure and HLA in healthy donors. PCR amplification relied on 60 Vbeta primers (plus 13 Jbeta primers). Produced via immunoSEQ multiplex PCR; TCRdb's table is partial and in-frame only. This sample has some 150,000 clones, with about 10% found just once. There are a few counts of this clone. The antigen is undetermined. Germline V gives CDR1 SGDLS, CDR2 YYNGEE. Trimming shortened V by 0 bases and J by 0 bases, and 6 bases separated the two germline ends. This CDR3 has 15 residues. Healthy bone marrow donors made up the donor group. Overall study findings and caveats: Later work found that TCR association rates differed between HLA loci; DRB1 had the most and HLA-C the fewest. According to a later analysis, donors in an Asian-associated ancestry cluster reportedly had fewer N-insertions than the roughly 640-donor mean. There were 150 to 200 TCR beta chains listed as cytomegalovirus-associated.

V usage is TRBV9 and J usage is TRBJ2-2, with D uncertain. The specimen was PBMCs. The TCR comes from a woman in her 40s in good health and CMV-seropositive. CDR3 sequence reads: CASSVGLANTGELFF. The CDR3 DNA is TGTGCCAGCAGCGTAGGGCTAGCGAACACCGGGGAGCTGTTTTTT.